One sample yielded the 26 T cell receptor beta chains listed below, sequenced in a study of somatic mutations in cytotoxic T cells in rheumatoid arthritis. Sequencing used immunoSEQ multiplex PCR; TCRdb keeps in-frame clones, though not all of them. The sample shows about 4,000 clones, 84% of them seen only once. The sequenced sample consisted of CD8+ T cells sorted from blood. The receptors stem from a man between 35 and 55 years old with rheumatoid arthritis.

CDR3 region: CASSQKTSGTGGRGYTF. Here the CDR3 DNA reads TGTGCCAGCAGCCAAAAAACTTCCGGGACAGGGGGACGGGGCTACACCTTC. The V and J genes are TRBV5-4 and TRBJ1-2; 11 bases map to TRBD1. CDR3 length equals 17 residues. The germline gives CDR1 SGHNT, CDR2 YYREEE (reference sequence). V lost 4 bases to trimming and J lost 8 bases; unmatched junction nucleotides: 16.

The chain couples TRBV6-4 to TRBJ2-1; 8 bases are shared with TRBD2. V lost 8 bases to trimming and J lost 3 bases; unmatched junction nucleotides: 9. The CDR3 is made up of 15 amino acids. In germline, CDR1 is MRHNA, CDR2 SNTAGT. The CDR3 nucleotides are TGTGCCAGCTCTCTGAGCGGGAGTGACTACAATGAGCAGTTCTTC. Protein: CASSLSGSDYNEQFF.

The chain has TRBV27 and TRBJ1-2; D possibly corresponds to TRBD1 (5 bases). CDR3 length: 11 residues. V lost 8 bases to trimming and J lost 6 bases, with 10 bases between them. Germline assignment: CDR1 MNHEY and CDR2 SMNVEV (reference sequence). CDR3 bases: TGTGCCAGCTGGGCAGGGAATGGCTACACCTTC. It codes for CASWAGNGYTF.

The chain employs TRBV9 and TRBJ1-5; unclear D gene. Germline V gives CDR1 SGDLS, CDR2 YYNGEE. CDR3 length equals 13 residues. V was cut by 4 bases and J by 0 bases, with 5 bases left in between. Here the CDR3 DNA reads TGTGCCAGCAGCCCGGGTAGCAATCAGCCCCAGCATTTT. Translation: CASSPGSNQPQHF. Full variable domain (remainder filled in from reference TRBV9 and TRBJ1-5): DSGVTQTPKHLITATGQRVTLRCSPRSGDLSVYWYQQSLDQGLQFLIQYYNGEERAKGNILERFSAQQFPDLHSELNLSSLELGDSALYFCASSPGSNQPQHFGDGTRLSIL.

The chain uses TRBV29-1 and TRBJ2-7, with D hard to call. The CDR3 consists of 12 residues. Trimming took 3 bases from V and 3 from J, leaving 9 bases between them. CDR1 is SQVTM and CDR2 is ANQGSEA in the germline V gene. CDR3 DNA sequence: TGCAGCGTTGACAGTGGCAGCTACGAGCAGTACTTC. Translated, it gives CSVDSGSYEQYF.

The chain is built from TRBV11-3 and TRBJ1-5; 7 bases align to TRBD1. The V segment lost 6 bases and the J segment 4 bases; nucleotides outside the gene matches: 18. Looked up from germline, CDR1 is SGHNT and CDR2 is YENEEA. The CDR3 length is 18 residues. CDR3 protein: CASSQSDPGTENNQPQHF. The CDR3 DNA sequence: TGTGCCAGCAGTCAGTCGGATCCAGGGACAGAGAATAATCAGCCCCAGCATTTT.

V and J are TRBV6-5 and TRBJ2-1; TRBD1 matches 11 bases. The CDR3 covers 15 residues. CDR1 is MNHEY and CDR2 is SVGAGI in the germline V gene. J gave up 4 bases and V 3 bases, and 2 bases lay outside the gene matches. The CDR3 nucleotides are TGTGCCAGCAGTTATGGGACAGGGGGTTACAATGAGCAGTTCTTC. Its protein product is CASSYGTGGYNEQFF.

This chain uses TRBV28 with TRBJ2-1; 13 bases are a match to TRBD2. The ends lost 1 base at V and 4 bases at J; junction bases unmatched: 10. This CDR3 contains 19 residues. The germline V gene has CDR1 MDHEN and CDR2 SYDVKM. This CDR3 reads CASSLSNRTSGSLYNEQFF. DNA of the CDR3: TGTGCCAGCAGTTTATCCAATCGGACTAGCGGGAGCCTTTACAATGAGCAGTTCTTC.

This chain uses TRBV12-5 with TRBJ2-5, with D perhaps TRBD2 (5 bases). Germline loops: CDR1 LGHNT, CDR2 FRNRAP. The ends were cut back, 1 base at V and 3 bases at J, with 9 bases in the middle. The CDR3 contains 14 residues. The CDR3, as DNA: TGTGCTAGTGGTTTGGATGCTAGCAAAGAGACCCAGTACTTC. Translation gives CASGLDASKETQYF.

The gene calls are TRBV7-9 and TRBJ2-7; D may be TRBD1 (5 bases). The V end lost 1 base, the J end lost 6 bases, and 10 bases lay between the germline ends. Germline V gene data show CDR1 as SEHNR and CDR2 as FQNEAQ (reference sequence). The CDR3 is 13 amino acids. The DNA for the CDR3 is TGTGCCAGCAGCTTAGAAGGGGCTGGCGAGCAGTACTTC. Translating gives CASSLEGAGEQYF.

The gene calls are TRBV6-6 and TRBJ1-2; D uncertain. Germline V gene sequence: CDR1 MNHNY, CDR2 SVGAGI (reference sequence). The CDR3 sequence is 14 residues long. V was shortened by 0 bases and J by 7 bases, with 12 bases between the two germline ends. CDR3 protein: CASSYSEGLGGYTF. CDR3 bases: TGTGCCAGCAGTTACTCGGAGGGATTGGGTGGCTACACCTTC.

This chain joins TRBV4-1 and TRBJ2-7, with TRBD1 matching 7 bases. Germline lookup yields CDR1 MGHRA and CDR2 YSYEKL. The CDR3 extends over 13 amino acids. V trimming: 6 bases; J trimming: 7 bases; junction bases outside the gene matches: 9. CDR3 region: CASSPGQRLEQYF. In DNA form, the CDR3 reads TGCGCCAGCAGTCCGGGACAGCGATTAGAGCAGTACTTC.

The chain recombines TRBV5-8 with TRBJ2-5; the match to TRBD2 covers 9 bases. The length of the CDR3 is 17 residues. The germline gives CDR1 SGHTS, CDR2 YDEGEE. The V and J ends lost 4 bases and 5 bases, in that order; junction bases with no gene match: 15. The CDR3 DNA sequence: TGTGCCAGCAGCCCGCTTGTGCGTAGCGGGAGTCGGGAGACCCAGTACTTC. Translated, it gives CASSPLVRSGSRETQYF. Combining the CDR3 with reference TRBV5-8 and TRBJ2-5 gives the whole variable domain EAGVTQSPTHLIKTRGQQATLRCSPISGHTSVYWYQQALGLGLQFLLWYDEGEERNRGNFPPRFSGRQFPNYSSELNVNALELEDSALYLCASSPLVRSGSRETQYFGPGTRLLVL.

The chain has TRBV2 and TRBJ2-7; 8 bases align to TRBD2. In germline, CDR1 is SNHLY, CDR2 FYNNEI. V shed 3 bases, J shed 0 bases, and the junction held 7 bases outside the gene matches. This CDR3 has 16 amino acids. The CDR3 region is CASSDSSGSTSYEQYF. In DNA, the CDR3 is TGTGCCAGCAGTGATTCCAGCGGGAGTACCTCCTACGAGCAGTACTTC. Full variable domain (outside the CDR3, taken from reference TRBV2 and TRBJ2-7): EPEVTQTPSHQVTQMGQEVILRCVPISNHLYFYWYRQILGQKVEFLVSFYNNEISEKSEIFDDQFSVERPDGSNFTLKIRSTKLEDSAMYFCASSDSSGSTSYEQYFGPGTRLTVT.

CDR3 sequence (DNA): TGTGCCAGCAGCGCAGCCGGGACAGGCTCCTACGAGCAGTACTTC. Its protein product is CASSAAGTGSYEQYF. This chain links TRBV7-9 with TRBJ2-7; 8 bases agree with TRBD1. The CDR3 is 15 amino acids. The V gene end was trimmed by 5 bases and the J gene end by 0 bases; junction bases not matched to a gene: 6. Germline V gene lookup returns CDR1 SEHNR and CDR2 FQNEAQ (reference sequence).

CDR3 residues: CASSLVPGGTEAFF. The CDR3 DNA reads as TGTGCCAGCAGCTTAGTTCCAGGGGGGACTGAAGCTTTCTTT. The V call is TRBV7-9, the J call TRBJ1-1; 7 nucleotides align to TRBD1. The CDR3 covers 14 residues. Germline-derived CDR1 and CDR2 are SEHNR and FQNEAQ (reference sequence). The V gene end was trimmed by 1 base and the J gene end by 5 bases; junction bases not matched to a gene: 4.

This clone appeared once. The chain employs TRBV6-4 and TRBJ2-3; possible D gene TRBD2, 6 bases. The CDR3 loop spans 13 amino acids. Germline lookup yields CDR1 MRHNA and CDR2 SNTAGT. V was shortened by 5 bases and J by 0 bases, with 6 bases between the two germline ends. The CDR3 loop is CASSSGSTDTQYF. The CDR3 DNA is TGTGCCAGCAGTAGCGGGAGCACAGATACGCAGTATTTT.

The V call is TRBV15, the J call TRBJ1-1, with unresolved D. This CDR3 is 13 amino acids long. Trimming stripped 0 bases from V and 2 bases from J, with 4 bases between. Germline V gene lookup returns CDR1 LNHNV and CDR2 YYDKDF (reference sequence). The CDR3: CATSRDRNTEAFF. DNA for the CDR3: TGTGCCACCAGCAGAGATCGTAACACTGAAGCTTTCTTT.

The chain uses TRBV28 and TRBJ2-5; 9 positions agree with TRBD2. With 5 bases clipped from V and 5 bases from J, the junction kept 9 bases outside the gene matches. Per the germline V gene, CDR1 is MDHEN and CDR2 is SYDVKM. The CDR3 has 15 amino acids. The CDR3 reads CASSTPGTSRETQYF. DNA for the CDR3: TGTGCCAGCAGTACTCCCGGGACTAGCAGGGAGACCCAGTACTTC.

This chain joins TRBV6-5 and TRBJ2-1; 7 positions agree with TRBD1. V shed 5 bases and J 15 bases; nucleotides not matched to a gene: 13. The germline V gene encodes CDR1 MNHEY and CDR2 SVGAGI. The CDR3 consists of 13 residues. Here the CDR3 reads CASSPDRTYHRFF. Here the CDR3 DNA reads TGTGCCAGCAGTCCGGACAGGACGTATCATCGGTTCTTC.

This rearrangement joins TRBV7-9 to TRBJ1-4; no definite D call. This CDR3 comprises 14 residues. Trimming cost V 3 bases and J 6 bases, with 11 bases left between them. The germline V gene has CDR1 SEHNR and CDR2 FQNEAQ (reference sequence). The CDR3 DNA is TGTGCCAGCAGCTTCTCTACTGGTGATGAAAAACTGTTTTTT. It is translated as CASSFSTGDEKLFF.

The genes are TRBV5-6 and TRBJ2-7; the D gene is possibly TRBD1 (6 bases). CDR3 length equals 14 residues. V was cut by 4 bases and J by 2 bases, with 13 bases left in between. Per the germline V gene, CDR1 is SGHDT and CDR2 is YYEEEE. CDR3 in amino acids: CASSSQGFAYEQYF. CDR3 sequence (DNA): TGTGCCAGCAGCAGTCAGGGGTTTGCCTACGAGCAGTACTTC.

The chain has TRBV14 and TRBJ1-2; 9 bases are shared with TRBD1. Germline values: CDR1 SGHDN, CDR2 FVKESK. The junction had 0 bases not matched to a gene; V was cut back by 3 bases and J by 4 bases. The CDR3 has 13 residues. CDR3 nucleotides: TGTGCCAGCAGCCAGGGACAGGGCTATGGCTACACCTTC. Its translation: CASSQGQGYGYTF.

This chain joins TRBV6-5 and TRBJ1-5; TRBD1 aligns across 10 bases. After removal of 6 bases from V and 1 base from J, the junction contained 3 bases not matched to a gene. The CDR3 spans 15 residues. The germline V gene has CDR1 MNHEY and CDR2 SVGAGI. Written as DNA, the CDR3 is TGTGCCAGCAGACGGGACAGGGGAAGCAATCAGCCCCAGCATTTT. It is translated as CASRRDRGSNQPQHF.

The V call is TRBV5-4, the J call TRBJ2-3, with D maybe TRBD1 (6 bases). Germline-derived CDR1 and CDR2 are SGHNT and YYREEE (reference sequence). This CDR3 contains 14 residues. V was trimmed by 4 bases and J by 2 bases, leaving 11 bases between them. CDR3 loop: CASSGQRFTDTQYF. DNA for the CDR3: TGTGCCAGCAGCGGACAGAGGTTCACAGATACGCAGTATTTT.

The V and J genes are TRBV5-8 and TRBJ1-5; D is undetermined. Germline CDR1 reads SGHTS; CDR2 reads YDEGEE. The V gene lost 2 bases and the J gene lost 6 bases, with 12 bases spanning the gap. The CDR3 runs to 14 residues. CDR3 in amino acids: CASSFYSAGQPQHF. CDR3 nucleotide sequence: TGTGCCAGCAGCTTCTACAGTGCGGGTCAGCCCCAGCATTTT.